This TCR beta chain is from a study of beta chain features in type 1 diabetes. CDR3 length: 11 residues. Between the trimmed V and J ends, which lost 7 bases and 6 bases, there was a span of 7 bases. Germline V gene sequence: CDR1 LNHDA, CDR2 SQIVND (reference sequence). The isolated RNA, all of it, was reverse transcribed, so expressed TCRB transcripts were what got sequenced. The repertoire was sequenced with immunoSEQ multiplex PCR; TCRdb's copy has only in-frame clones and lacks some. The profile shows over 350,000 clones, roughly 15% of them singletons. One heparinised draw of blood, averaging roughly 110 mL, came from each donor. This clone showed up just a few times.

The rearrangement uses TRBV19 and TRBJ2-1, with D unclear. Sequencing was done on a sample of naive CD4+ T cells from blood. The receptor comes from a woman aged 18 to 35 in good health. The CDR3 bases are TGTGCCAGTACCTTTCGCAATGAGCAGTTCTTC. It specifies CASTFRNEQFF. Full variable domain (missing parts from reference TRBV19 and TRBJ2-1): DGGITQSPKYLFRKEGQNVTLSCEQNLNHDAMYWYRQDPGQGLRLIYYSQIVNDFQKGDIAEGYSVSREKKESFPLTVTSAQKNPTAFYLCASTFRNEQFFGPGTRLTVL.